This T cell receptor (beta chain) is from a study of blood T cell repertoires in COVID-19. Cohort assignment relied on participant-reported clinical history. Recovered participants had two consecutive negative NP/OP PCR tests, healthcare professional clearance, or symptom resolution. This clone was observed once. The CDR3 extends over 16 amino acids. J lost 4 bases, V lost 3 bases, and 5 bases had no gene match. Germline V CDR1 and CDR2: KGHSH, LQKENI. Libraries were prepared by immunoSEQ multiplex PCR; TCRdb keeps only in-frame clonotypes and omits some of them. The sample shows hundreds of thousands of clones, around 89% of them seen only once.

The chain carries TRBV18 and TRBJ2-2; TRBD2 matches at 10 bases. This TCR derives from a man aged 25-45 years who had recovered from COVID-19. Sequenced material: PBMCs or T cells enriched from blood (not recorded which). CDR3 loop: CASSPATSGLTGELFF. The CDR3 coding sequence is TGTGCCAGCTCACCTGCGACTAGCGGGCTCACCGGGGAGCTGTTTTTT.